These 31 T cell receptor beta chains came from one sample sequenced in a study of technical replicates of blood from several donors. Sequenced by immunoSEQ multiplex PCR; TCRdb stores in-frame clones only, minus some. Found here are 40,000 to 55,000 clones, 95% to 97% of them singletons; the top ten hold about 0.41%. Sequenced input: T cells isolated from PBMCs. The receptors were sampled from a human donor in good health.

The chain joins TRBV5-6 to TRBJ1-2; D ambiguous. The CDR3 extends over 11 amino acids. The germline CDR1 and CDR2 sequences are SGHDT and YYEEEE. Between the trimmed V and J ends, which lost 6 bases and 4 bases, there was a span of 7 bases. CDR3 DNA: TGTGCCAGCAAAAACAGCTATGGCTACACCTTC. This encodes CASKNSYGYTF.

The genes are TRBV6-5 and TRBJ2-7; 9 bases map to TRBD2. Trimming cost V 6 bases and J 3 bases; bases outside gene matches: 9. From germline, CDR1 is MNHEY and CDR2 SVGAGI. This CDR3 has 15 residues. CDR3 region: CASRGTGLANYEQYF. CDR3 coding DNA: TGTGCCAGCAGGGGGACGGGACTAGCAAACTACGAGCAGTACTTC.

This clone was recorded once. The chain carries TRBV4-3 and TRBJ2-2; tentatively, D is TRBD1 (6 bases). This CDR3 contains 14 residues. Looked up from germline, CDR1 is LGHNA and CDR2 is YSLEER. Trimming pared 6 bases from V and 6 bases from J, leaving 14 bases between. CDR3 coding DNA: TGCGCCAGCAGTCCCAGCAGGGGTTCCGGGGAGCTGTTTTTT. Translating it yields CASSPSRGSGELFF.

The chain is built from TRBV6-5 and TRBJ2-1, with 7 bases matching TRBD2. The J segment lost 3 bases and the V segment lost 5 bases, leaving 7 bases of the junction unmatched. The germline CDR1 and CDR2 sequences are MNHEY and SVGAGI. This CDR3 spans 15 amino acids. The CDR3 DNA reads TGTGCCAGCAGTCCAAGGACTAGAAACTACAATGAGCAGTTCTTC. This codes for CASSPRTRNYNEQFF.

The V call is TRBV30, the J call TRBJ1-5; the D is unclear. CDR1 and CDR2 from the germline V gene are GTSNPN and SVGIG (reference sequence). Trimming left V 4 bases short and J 7 bases short, with 17 bases between. The CDR3 contains 14 residues. The CDR3 nucleotides read TGTGCCTGGAAGGTTGGGGAGGCGGGGCAGCCCCAGCATTTT. It specifies CAWKVGEAGQPQHF.

This clone was counted a single time. The J gene is TRBJ2-2, the V gene TRBV7-3; TRBD2 matches at 8 bases. With 5 bases clipped from V and 4 bases from J, the junction kept 12 bases outside the gene matches. The CDR3 is made up of 17 amino acids. Germline loops: CDR1 SGHTA, CDR2 FQGTGA. The CDR3 nucleotides are TGTGCCAGCAGCCCCTACAGCGGGAGTTGGAGCACCGGGGAGCTGTTTTTT. Residues: CASSPYSGSWSTGELFF.

V usage is TRBV11-3 and J usage is TRBJ1-3; D gene ambiguous. CDR1 and CDR2 (germline): SGHNT, YENEEA. CDR3 size: 15 residues. The germline V and J ends were trimmed by 3 bases and 3 bases, with 12 bases remaining between them. The CDR3 sequence is CASSLTRLLGNTIYF. The DNA of the CDR3 is TGTGCCAGCAGCTTGACACGGCTCCTTGGAAACACCATATATTTT.

The V and J genes are TRBV5-1 and TRBJ1-1; the D is unclear. The ends were cut back, 1 base at V and 1 base at J, with 8 bases in the middle. CDR1 and CDR2 (germline): SGHRS, YFSETQ. The CDR3 is 14 residues long. The CDR3 protein is CASSLYHRNTEAFF. In DNA form, the CDR3 reads TGCGCCAGCAGCTTGTATCACAGGAACACTGAAGCTTTCTTT.

The chain couples TRBV9 to TRBJ2-2; 7 bases map to TRBD2. This CDR3 is built from 16 residues. The trim removed 2 bases at V and 5 bases at J, leaving 9 bases unmatched. Germline-derived CDR1 and CDR2 are SGDLS and YYNGEE. CDR3: CASSVEGGPRTGELFF. In DNA, the CDR3 is TGTGCCAGCAGCGTCGAGGGAGGGCCCCGGACCGGGGAGCTGTTTTTT.

The chain joins TRBV13 to TRBJ1-1; TRBD1 matches 7 bases. This CDR3 has 12 amino acids. Germline loops: CDR1 PRHDT, CDR2 FYEKMQ (reference sequence). V lost 8 bases and J lost 4; bases outside the gene matches: 4. CDR3: CASPTGATEAFF. The CDR3 region has the DNA TGTGCCAGCCCCACAGGGGCCACTGAAGCTTTCTTT. Together with reference TRBV13 and TRBJ1-1, the CDR3 gives the full variable domain: AAGVIQSPRHLIKEKRETATLKCYPIPRHDTVYWYQQGPGQDPQFLISFYEKMQSDKGSIPDRFSAQQFSDYHSELNMSSLELGDSALYFCASPTGATEAFFGQGTRLTVV.

The chain recombines TRBV7-3 with TRBJ2-6, with TRBD1 identical over 11 bases. CDR1 and CDR2 from the germline V gene are SGHTA and FQGTGA. V shed 5 bases and J 0 bases; nucleotides not matched to a gene: 12. This CDR3 has 20 amino acids. This chain's CDR3 is CASSIIHPGTGGSGANVLTF. As DNA, the CDR3 is TGTGCCAGCAGCATCATCCACCCTGGGACAGGGGGCTCTGGGGCCAACGTCCTGACTTTC.

This chain connects TRBV4-3 to TRBJ1-3; D is ambiguous. This CDR3 comprises 16 residues. Germline lookup yields CDR1 LGHNA and CDR2 YSLEER. Trimming cost V 0 bases and J 2 bases, with 11 bases left between them. The CDR3 nucleotides are TGCGCCAGCAGCCAAGATACGGAGGGTACTGGAAACACCATATATTTT. Translating it yields CASSQDTEGTGNTIYF.

The V gene is TRBV5-5, the J gene TRBJ2-1, with 13 positions matching TRBD2. Germline V lookup: CDR1 SGHKS, CDR2 YYEKEE (reference sequence). CDR3 length: 16 amino acids. The V and J ends lost 4 bases and 6 bases, in that order; junction bases with no gene match: 7. CDR3 bases: TGTGCCAGCAGCCCCCGGACTAGCGGGAGCACCAATGAGCAGTTCTTC. Protein sequence: CASSPRTSGSTNEQFF.

The chain couples TRBV30 to TRBJ2-2, with 9 bases lining up with TRBD1. After removal of 3 bases from V and 3 bases from J, the junction contained 5 bases not matched to a gene. This CDR3 has 15 residues. From germline, CDR1 is GTSNPN and CDR2 SVGIG (reference sequence). For the CDR3, the DNA is TGTGCCTGGAGGCGCGGGGACAGGGACACCGGGGAGCTGTTTTTT. Residues: CAWRRGDRDTGELFF.

The gene calls are TRBV30 and TRBJ1-2; tentatively, D is TRBD1 (5 bases). The CDR3 runs to 12 residues. Trimming pared 3 bases from V and 5 bases from J, leaving 10 bases between. Germline V gene data show CDR1 as GTSNPN and CDR2 as SVGIG (reference sequence). This chain's CDR3 is CAWSITGYGYTF. The CDR3 nucleotides are TGTGCCTGGAGCATCACAGGTTATGGCTACACCTTC.

The V gene is TRBV7-4, the J gene TRBJ2-7; D not certain. The CDR3 spans 14 residues. V was cut by 4 bases and J by 5 bases, with 15 bases left in between. Germline V lookup: CDR1 SGHVT, CDR2 SQSDAQ. The CDR3 nucleotides are TGTGCCAGCAGCTCCCTAAAACTCATCCACGAGCAGTACTTC. This encodes CASSSLKLIHEQYF.

The rearrangement joins TRBV6-5 to TRBJ1-4; D not certain. The V end lost 7 bases, the J end lost 1 base, and 7 bases lay between the germline ends. The germline gives CDR1 MNHEY, CDR2 SVGAGI. CDR3 size: 13 residues. CDR3 sequence reads: CASTRGTNEKLFF. The CDR3 DNA follows: TGTGCCAGCACTCGGGGAACTAATGAAAAACTGTTTTTT.

The chain is built from TRBV30 and TRBJ1-3, with D maybe TRBD1 (5 bases). V was shortened by 5 bases and J by 9 bases, with 17 bases between the two germline ends. The CDR3 loop spans 13 amino acids. Germline lookup yields CDR1 GTSNPN and CDR2 SVGIG (reference sequence). DNA of the CDR3: TGTGCCTGGGTAGGGACTGCCGGGGGCACCATATATTTT. Its protein product is CAWVGTAGGTIYF.

The CDR3: CASSGGQGIYEQYF. CDR3 nucleotides: TGTGCCAGTAGCGGGGGACAGGGAATCTACGAGCAGTACTTC. This sequence joins TRBV19 and TRBJ2-7; 9 bases are a match to TRBD1. The J segment lost 3 bases and the V segment lost 6 bases, leaving 6 bases of the junction unmatched. The CDR3 has 14 residues. Germline values: CDR1 LNHDA, CDR2 SQIVND (reference sequence).

This chain joins TRBV4-3 and TRBJ2-3; 7 bases match TRBD1. Germline CDR1 and CDR2: LGHNA and YSLEER. V dropped 0 bases and J dropped 5; count of bases not matched to a gene: 5. The CDR3 sequence is 15 residues long. CDR3: CASSQEEQGEDTQYF. In DNA form, the CDR3 reads TGCGCCAGCAGCCAAGAGGAGCAGGGGGAAGATACGCAGTATTTT.

This chain connects TRBV6-5 to TRBJ2-3; weak D call: TRBD2 (6 bases). The CDR3 contains 15 residues. Germline assignment: CDR1 MNHEY and CDR2 SVGAGI. Trimming took 2 bases from V and 2 from J, leaving 11 bases between them. As DNA, the CDR3 is TGTGCCAGCAGTTACCAACTAGCTAACACAGATACGCAGTATTTT. It encodes CASSYQLANTDTQYF.

This clone was detected a few times. The chain has TRBV2 and TRBJ1-1, with 7 bases identical to TRBD1. Per the germline V gene, CDR1 is SNHLY and CDR2 is FYNNEI. Trimming cost V 2 bases and J 11 bases; bases outside gene matches: 11. The CDR3 loop spans 14 amino acids. The CDR3 loop is CASSEIGGDRQAFF. Written as DNA, the CDR3 is TGTGCCAGCAGTGAAATCGGTGGGGACAGACAGGCTTTCTTT. Using reference TRBV2 and TRBJ1-1 for the parts outside the CDR3, the full variable domain is EPEVTQTPSHQVTQMGQEVILRCVPISNHLYFYWYRQILGQKVEFLVSFYNNEISEKSEIFDDQFSVERPDGSNFTLKIRSTKLEDSAMYFCASSEIGGDRQAFFGQGTRLTVV.

The chain recombines TRBV10-3 with TRBJ1-4; 7 positions match TRBD1. From germline, CDR1 is ENHRY and CDR2 SYGVKD. V lost 1 base and J lost 12; bases outside the gene matches: 2. The CDR3 runs to 12 residues. The CDR3 spells CAISEFQGELFF. Here the CDR3 DNA reads TGTGCCATCAGTGAGTTCCAGGGGGAACTGTTTTTT.

This chain uses TRBV5-6 with TRBJ1-4; TRBD1 matches 7 bases. J lost 6 bases, V lost 6 bases, and 11 bases had no gene match. Germline CDR1 is SGHDT and CDR2 is YYEEEE. The CDR3 has 15 residues. The CDR3 region has the DNA TGTGCCAGCACCCTCTTACGACAGGGTGATGAAAAACTGTTTTTT. Amino acids: CASTLLRQGDEKLFF.

This sequence joins TRBV29-1 and TRBJ2-3, with 8 positions matching TRBD1. J lost 2 bases, V lost 3 bases, and 10 bases had no gene match. Germline V gene data show CDR1 as SQVTM and CDR2 as ANQGSEA. This CDR3 contains 16 residues. The CDR3 spells CSVEGSDRGDTDTQYF. The CDR3 region has the DNA TGCAGCGTTGAGGGCTCCGACAGGGGTGACACAGATACGCAGTATTTT.

V gene TRBV5-4 combines with J gene TRBJ2-5; TRBD1 might be the D (6 bases). The CDR3 consists of 16 residues. Germline-derived CDR1 and CDR2 are SGHNT and YYREEE (reference sequence). V was trimmed by 2 bases and J by 4 bases, leaving 18 bases between them. For the CDR3, the DNA is TGTGCCAGCAGCTTCTCGAGGCAGGGGAATAGAGAGACCCAGTACTTC. This sequence encodes CASSFSRQGNRETQYF.

The chain carries TRBV4-3 and TRBJ1-5; 7 positions agree with TRBD1. Germline CDR1 LGHNA, CDR2 YSLEER. Losses at the gene ends were 4 bases for V and 5 bases for J; bases not matched to a gene: 8. CDR3 length: 15 residues. Here the CDR3 DNA reads TGCGCCAGCAGCCCCTCCGGGACAGAAGATCAGCCCCAGCATTTT. It translates to CASSPSGTEDQPQHF.

This rearrangement joins TRBV5-1 to TRBJ2-4, with a possible D match to TRBD2 (5 bases). The CDR3 extends over 14 amino acids. Trimming stripped 5 bases from V and 7 bases from J, with 16 bases between. Germline V lookup: CDR1 SGHRS, CDR2 YFSETQ. CDR3 nucleotides: TGCGCCAGCAGACGAGGAGAGGAGCGGAACATTCAGTACTTC. This encodes CASRRGEERNIQYF.

V gene TRBV7-9 combines with J gene TRBJ1-1, with D possibly being TRBD1 (5 bases). The V end lost 8 bases, the J end lost 2 bases, and 9 bases lay between the germline ends. CDR1 and CDR2 (germline): SEHNR, FQNEAQ (reference sequence). This CDR3 comprises 12 residues. The CDR3 here is CASSRGNTEAFF. The CDR3 DNA follows: TGTGCCAGCTCTAGGGGCAACACTGAAGCTTTCTTT.

V is TRBV6-5 and J is TRBJ1-1; tentatively, D is TRBD1 (6 bases). CDR1 is MNHEY, CDR2 SVGAGI, per germline. The V end lost 7 bases, the J end lost 5 bases, and 14 bases lay between the germline ends. CDR3 size: 13 residues. The DNA for the CDR3 is TGTGCCAGCAACCAGGGGTTTTTAACTGAAGCTTTCTTT. Amino acids: CASNQGFLTEAFF.

V is TRBV28 and J is TRBJ1-1; D call uncertain. Per the germline V gene, CDR1 is MDHEN and CDR2 is SYDVKM. V lost 5 bases and J 2 bases, leaving 12 bases between the germline ends. The CDR3 is made up of 14 amino acids. CDR3 in amino acids: CASSDGRENTEAFF. The CDR3 region has the DNA TGTGCCAGCAGTGACGGACGGGAAAACACTGAAGCTTTCTTT.